This TCR beta chain was obtained from a study of blood T cell repertoires in COVID-19. Study context: The United States, Italy and Spain provided the acute and convalescent COVID-19 samples. Nucleic acid was either cDNA or gDNA, and it came from T cells, B-cell-depleted T cells, or PBMCs.

Germline CDR1 SGHVS, CDR2 FNYEAQ. The germline V and J ends were trimmed by 3 bases and 5 bases, with 22 bases remaining between them. CDR3 size: 17 residues. As handled by the study authors: Amplification of reference gene primers provided the estimated nucleated cell counts. This table comes from immunoSEQ multiplex PCR, and its TCRdb copy is limited to in-frame clones, with some not included. From that table come the V and J calls and clone size; the DNA was used to work out D and trimming. Of 140,000 or so clones in the sample, approximately 73% were seen once. The origin of this receptor is a man aged 55 to 70 with acute or convalescent COVID-19. The chain links TRBV7-6 to TRBJ1-1; possible D gene TRBD1, 6 bases. The specimen sequenced was peripheral blood. CDR3 in amino acids: CASSFTGGVSGGTEAFF. CDR3 sequence (DNA): TGTGCCAGCAGCTTTACGGGGGGCGTCTCGGGGGGGACTGAAGCTTTCTTT.